This T cell receptor (beta chain) was recovered during a study of cytomegalovirus exposure and HLA in healthy donors. Study findings and constraints: Associated with cytomegalovirus, according to the listing, were 150 to 200 TCR beta chains. Reportedly, cytomegalovirus status was diagnosed with high sensitivity and specificity. Available immune exposure information covered CMV serostatus only. Reported findings show TCR beta sequences accurately forecast HLA-A and HLA-B alleles in most subjects.

The germline V gene encodes CDR1 SGDLS and CDR2 YYNGEE. The CDR3 is 15 residues long. V lost 0 bases and J 5 bases, leaving 13 bases between the germline ends. Remarks on this clone: Its antigen is not identified.

It was with 60 Vbeta and 13 Jbeta primers that the PCR ran. TCRdb keeps only in-frame clones here, not all; method: immunoSEQ multiplex PCR. The sample yields roughly 120,000 clones, around 77% seen once. Sequenced material: PBMCs. The TCR comes from a woman aged 40 to 50 in good health and CMV-seropositive. This sequence joins TRBV9 and TRBJ2-3; no clear D. For the CDR3, the DNA is TGTGCCAGCAGCGTAGGAGTACTAAGTGGAGATACGCAGTATTTT. Protein sequence: CASSVGVLSGDTQYF.